The clone carrying this T cell receptor (beta chain) is a singleton in its sample. This sample is part of a study of radiotherapy plus CTLA-4 blockade in lung cancer. Whole-study context: In 18% of patients, objective responses were seen; 25% to 40% had disease control.

Ipilimumab-mediated CTLA-4 blockade plus focal radiation was given to patients having chemo-refractory metastatic non-small-cell lung cancer. This CDR3 is 14 amino acids long. Looked up from germline, CDR1 is MNHEY and CDR2 is SMNVEV (reference sequence). Trimming stripped 5 bases from V and 0 bases from J, with 11 bases between. Some clones are missing from TCRdb's copy, which holds only in-frame ones; the method was immunoSEQ multiplex PCR. The sample includes about 80,000 clones, about 80% of them seen just once. This TCR came from a human donor with non-small cell lung cancer who had stable disease on radiotherapy plus ipilimumab. Sequenced material: peripheral blood, taken from a patient treated with radiotherapy plus ipilimumab. This sequence joins TRBV27 and TRBJ2-7; D may be TRBD1 (5 bases). Here the CDR3 reads CASSRTTISYEQYF. In DNA, the CDR3 is TGTGCCAGCAGTAGGACAACGATCTCCTACGAGCAGTACTTC.